The source of this TCR beta chain is a study of early T cells in non-severe SARS-CoV-2 infection. Study details: Sequencing was performed on bulk RNA from unsorted whole blood, leaving chains unpaired.

CDR3 length: 16 amino acids. Trimming shortened V by 6 bases and J by 3 bases, and 17 bases separated the two germline ends. CDR1 and CDR2 from the germline V gene are SGHVS and FQNEAQ. Each CDR3 protein is one row after TCRdb ran MiXCR on the 5' RACE reads. In the table there are tens of thousands of distinct CDR3 sequences, 5.5% to 6% of which are singletons. This sequence joins TRBV7-8 and TRBJ2-2, with D hard to call. Input material: whole blood. The clonotype was recovered from an adult who was a healthcare worker with PCR-confirmed SARS-CoV-2 infection or an uninfected control (not recorded which). The CDR3 is CASRSLRNSDTGELFF. The CDR3 DNA reads TGTGCCAGCAGGTCACTTAGGAACTCGGACACCGGGGAGCTGTTTTTT.